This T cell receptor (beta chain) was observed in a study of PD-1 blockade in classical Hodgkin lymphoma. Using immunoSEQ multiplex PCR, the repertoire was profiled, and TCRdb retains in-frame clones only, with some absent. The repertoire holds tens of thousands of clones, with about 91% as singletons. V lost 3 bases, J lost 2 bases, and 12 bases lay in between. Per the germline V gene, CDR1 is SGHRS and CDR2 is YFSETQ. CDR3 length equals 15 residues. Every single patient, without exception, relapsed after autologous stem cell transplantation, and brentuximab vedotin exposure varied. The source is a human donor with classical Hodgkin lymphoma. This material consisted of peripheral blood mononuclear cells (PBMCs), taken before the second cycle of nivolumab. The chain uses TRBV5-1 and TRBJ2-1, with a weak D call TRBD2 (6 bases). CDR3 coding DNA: TGCGCCAGCAGCTCCGGTGCGGGAACCTACAATGAGCAGTTCTTC. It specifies CASSSGAGTYNEQFF.